The TCR beta chain under discussion was sequenced for a study of read filtering for tumor transcriptome and immune sequencing. Whole-study context: 8 or 9 patients were R-ISS I, 16 were R-ISS II, roughly seven were R-ISS III. RNA-seq yielded only about 75 to 1,400 TCR reads, IR-seq about 3.5 to 10.27 million. Study-wide results and limits: This fraction held mixed bone marrow immune cells after CD138-negative sorting. Compared with RNA-seq, IR-seq gave much higher clonotype depth and reliability.

Points on this clonotype: What it binds is not known. This likely came from a read error, as a far larger clone is one base away. This CDR3 is missing its conserved last phenylalanine or tryptophan, likely due to a read error.

The library was built from about 370 ng RNA with molecular barcoded adaptors for alpha/delta and beta/gamma chains. Using its own MiXCR run on the reads, TCRdb lists one record per CDR3 protein. The sample comprises around 6,000 distinct CDR3 sequences, around 24% of which are singletons, and roughly 50% rests with the top ten. The V gene's germline CDR1 is SGHNT and CDR2 YENEEA. CDR3 length: 15 residues. After removal of 5 bases from V and 1 base from J, the junction contained 3 bases not matched to a gene. The sequence derives from a donor aged 40 or over with multiple myeloma. Source material: a population of CD138-negative cells sorted from bone marrow. The chain employs TRBV11-3 and TRBJ2-3; 10 bases are a match to TRBD2. The CDR3 nucleotides are TGTGCCAGCAGCCATGGGACTAGCGGCACAGATACGCAGTATCTT. Encoded protein: CASSHGTSGTDTQYL.